The 9 T cell receptor beta chains reported below all come from one sample, sequenced in a study of blood T cell repertoires in COVID-19 (dated by TCRdb to between 2020 and 2021). Library generation was performed with the immunoSEQ multiplex PCR assay. TCRdb holds this immuneACCESS table with in-frame rearrangements only. Some clones are missing; in checked studies, unresolved V genes explain under half, and the rest has no known cause. The sample table shows under 500,000 clones, and 85% to 90% are seen once. The leading ten clones occupy approximately 4.3% of the sample. What was sequenced was peripheral blood. Source of these receptors: a woman in her twenties or thirties with acute or convalescent COVID-19.

The CDR3: CASSLVSETSGETDTQYF. The CDR3 bases are TGTGCCAGCAGCTTAGTCTCAGAGACTAGCGGGGAGACAGATACGCAGTATTTT. The rearrangement links TRBV13 to TRBJ2-3; 11 bases fit TRBD2. The germline CDR1 and CDR2 sequences are PRHDT and FYEKMQ (reference sequence). J gave up 3 bases and V 1 base, and 9 bases lay outside the gene matches. The CDR3 is 18 residues long.

The chain uses TRBV7-6 and TRBJ2-2; 12 bases line up with TRBD2. This CDR3 spans 17 amino acids. V lost 6 bases to trimming and J lost 5 bases; unmatched junction nucleotides: 10. The germline gives CDR1 SGHVS, CDR2 FNYEAQ. The CDR3 region has the DNA TGTGCCAGCAGTCCGACTAGCGGGGGTGATTTTACCGGGGAGCTGTTTTTT. It encodes CASSPTSGGDFTGELFF.

In its sample, this clone was seen once. V and J are TRBV30 and TRBJ2-5; D is possibly TRBD2 (6 bases). CDR1 is GTSNPN, CDR2 SVGIG, per germline (reference sequence). Trimming stripped 4 bases from V and 3 bases from J, with 15 bases between. The CDR3 length is 14 residues. CDR3 in DNA: TGTGCCTGGAATGGTGGCGGGAAAAAAGAGACCCAGTACTTC. Its protein product is CAWNGGGKKETQYF.

The rearrangement joins TRBV6-5 to TRBJ2-7, with TRBD1 matching 10 bases. Per germline, CDR1 MNHEY and CDR2 SVGAGI. Losses at the gene ends were 6 bases for V and 5 bases for J; bases not matched to a gene: 4. CDR3 length: 13 residues. CDR3 sequence: CASRGTGEHEQYF. The CDR3 nucleotides are TGTGCCAGCAGGGGGACAGGGGAGCACGAGCAGTACTTC.

This clone was recorded only once. The J gene is TRBJ2-7, the V gene TRBV28; the match to TRBD1 covers 9 bases. Germline CDR1 MDHEN, CDR2 SYDVKM. The ends lost 4 bases at V and 4 bases at J; junction bases unmatched: 11. The CDR3 is made up of 16 amino acids. CDR3 DNA sequence: TGTGCCAGCAGTTCCATGACAGGGGGTCACCGGTACGAGCAGTACTTC. It encodes CASSSMTGGHRYEQYF.

V is TRBV7-3 and J is TRBJ2-1, with 7 bases aligning to TRBD2. The length of the CDR3 is 15 residues. Per the germline V gene, CDR1 is SGHTA and CDR2 is FQGTGA. V was pared by 3 bases and J by 7 bases, with 9 bases of the junction left unmatched. The CDR3 protein is CASSFSTSLLNEQFF. CDR3 DNA: TGTGCCAGCAGCTTTTCGACTAGCTTATTGAATGAGCAGTTCTTC.

The gene calls are TRBV4-1 and TRBJ1-2, with TRBD1 as a possible D gene (6 bases). The CDR3 has 15 amino acids. V lost 3 bases, J lost 2 bases, and 13 bases lay in between. Germline values: CDR1 MGHRA, CDR2 YSYEKL. The CDR3: CASSQQGPKNYGYTF. The DNA for the CDR3 is TGCGCCAGCAGCCAGCAGGGGCCCAAGAACTATGGCTACACCTTC.

This clone was counted once. This same CDR3 is encoded by further DNA sequences in the sample. The rearrangement joins TRBV3-1 (or the pseudogene TRBV3-2) to TRBJ1-5; D ambiguous. Trimming left V 1 base short and J 2 bases short, with 6 bases between. This CDR3 spans 14 amino acids. Germline-derived CDR1 and CDR2 are LGHDT and YNNKEL (reference sequence). This CDR3 is CASSQGGGNQPQHF. The CDR3 coding sequence is TGTGCCAGCAGCCAAGGGGGAGGCAATCAGCCCCAGCATTTT.

The chain carries TRBV9 and TRBJ1-2; D call uncertain. Per germline, CDR1 SGDLS and CDR2 YYNGEE. The V end was cut by 0 bases, the J end by 6 bases, with 15 bases between. CDR3 size: 15 residues. CDR3 sequence (DNA): TGTGCCAGCAGCGTAGTTACGAGGGATCCAGATGGCTACACCTTC. It is translated as CASSVVTRDPDGYTF.